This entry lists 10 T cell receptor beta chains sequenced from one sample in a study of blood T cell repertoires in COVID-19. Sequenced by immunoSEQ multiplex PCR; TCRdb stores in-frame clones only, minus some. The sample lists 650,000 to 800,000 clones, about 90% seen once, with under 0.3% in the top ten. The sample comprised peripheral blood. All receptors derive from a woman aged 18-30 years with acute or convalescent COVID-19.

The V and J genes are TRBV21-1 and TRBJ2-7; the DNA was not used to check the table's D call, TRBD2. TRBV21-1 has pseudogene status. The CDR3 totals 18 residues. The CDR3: CASSKRISGRQTSYEQYF. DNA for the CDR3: TGTGCCAGCAGCAAACGTATATCCGGGAGGCAGACCTCCTACGAGCAGTACTTC.

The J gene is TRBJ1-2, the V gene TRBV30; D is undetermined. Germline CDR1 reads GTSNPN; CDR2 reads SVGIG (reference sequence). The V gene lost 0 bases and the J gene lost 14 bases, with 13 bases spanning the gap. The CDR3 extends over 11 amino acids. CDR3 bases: TGTGCCTGGAGTGTCCTGGCCAGTCCGACCTTC. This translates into CAWSVLASPTF.

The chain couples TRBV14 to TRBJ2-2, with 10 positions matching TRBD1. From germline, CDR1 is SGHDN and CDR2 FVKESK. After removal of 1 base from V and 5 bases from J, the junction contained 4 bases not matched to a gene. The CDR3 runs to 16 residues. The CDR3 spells CASSQGTGGETGELFF. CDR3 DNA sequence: TGTGCCAGCAGCCAAGGGACAGGGGGAGAAACCGGGGAGCTGTTTTTT.

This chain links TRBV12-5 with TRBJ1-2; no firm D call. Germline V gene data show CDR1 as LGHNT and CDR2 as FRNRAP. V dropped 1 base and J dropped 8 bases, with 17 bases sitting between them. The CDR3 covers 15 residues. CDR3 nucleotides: TGTGCTAGTGGTTTGGGGAGTACCCGTCTTGGGGGCTACACCTTC. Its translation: CASGLGSTRLGGYTF. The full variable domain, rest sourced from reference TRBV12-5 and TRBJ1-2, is DARVTQTPRHKVTEMGQEVTMRCQPILGHNTVFWYRQTMMQGLELLAYFRNRAPLDDSGMPKDRFSAEMPDATLATLKIQPSEPRDSAVYFCASGLGSTRLGGYTFGSGTRLTVV.

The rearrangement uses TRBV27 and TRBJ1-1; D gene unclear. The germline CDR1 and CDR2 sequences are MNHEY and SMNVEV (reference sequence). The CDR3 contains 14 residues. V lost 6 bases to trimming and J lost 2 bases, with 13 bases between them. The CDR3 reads CASSNGRLNTEAFF. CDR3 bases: TGTGCCAGCAGCAACGGCAGGTTAAACACTGAAGCTTTCTTT.

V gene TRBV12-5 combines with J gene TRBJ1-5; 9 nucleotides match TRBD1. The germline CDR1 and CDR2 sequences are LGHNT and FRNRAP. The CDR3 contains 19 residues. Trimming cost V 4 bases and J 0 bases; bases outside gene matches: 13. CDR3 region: CASGSYRRDREYSNQPQHF. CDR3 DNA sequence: TGTGCTAGTGGTTCGTACCGGCGGGACAGGGAATATAGCAATCAGCCCCAGCATTTT.

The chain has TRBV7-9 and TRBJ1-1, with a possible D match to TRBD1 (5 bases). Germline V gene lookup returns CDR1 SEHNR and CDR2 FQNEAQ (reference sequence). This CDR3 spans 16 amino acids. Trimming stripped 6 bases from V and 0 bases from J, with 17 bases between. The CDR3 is CASRKWLGLMNTEAFF. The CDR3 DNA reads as TGTGCCAGCAGAAAATGGCTGGGGCTGATGAACACTGAAGCTTTCTTT.

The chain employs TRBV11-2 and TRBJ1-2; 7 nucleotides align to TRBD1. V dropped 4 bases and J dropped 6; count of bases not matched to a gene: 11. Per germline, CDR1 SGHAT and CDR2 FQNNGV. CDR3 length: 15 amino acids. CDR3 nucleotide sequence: TGTGCCAGCAGCTCGCTCAACAGGGGATGGCATGGCTACACCTTC. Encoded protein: CASSSLNRGWHGYTF.

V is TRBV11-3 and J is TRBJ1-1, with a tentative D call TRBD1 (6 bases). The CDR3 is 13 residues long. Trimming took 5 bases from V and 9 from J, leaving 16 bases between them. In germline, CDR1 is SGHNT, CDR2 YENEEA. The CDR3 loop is CASSQSRTDKAFF. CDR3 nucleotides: TGTGCCAGCAGCCAGAGTCGGACAGACAAAGCTTTCTTT.

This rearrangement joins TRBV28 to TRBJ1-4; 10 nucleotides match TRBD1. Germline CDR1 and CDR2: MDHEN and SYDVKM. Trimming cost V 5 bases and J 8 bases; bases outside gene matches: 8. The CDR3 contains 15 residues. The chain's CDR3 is CASSATGTGDEKLFF. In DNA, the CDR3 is TGTGCCAGCAGTGCTACCGGGACAGGGGACGAAAAACTGTTTTTT.